This T cell receptor beta chain was sequenced during a study of T cell changes during pregnancy in multiple sclerosis. The assay was immunoSEQ multiplex PCR, and TCRdb's table has in-frame clones only and misses some. The data hold about 61,000 clones, with nearly 95% observed a single time. CDR3 size: 15 residues. Germline V gene sequence: CDR1 SGHTA, CDR2 FQGTGA. Trimming removed 0 bases at V and 2 bases at J, with 9 bases between. V usage is TRBV7-3 and J usage is TRBJ2-3; D is ambiguous. The specimen comprised CD8+ T cells from peripheral blood mononuclear cells, sampled in the third trimester of pregnancy. The clonotype comes from a female donor with multiple sclerosis, enrolled in a pregnancy study. In DNA, the CDR3 is TGTGCCAGCAGCTTAACAGTAGCCTACACAGATACGCAGTATTTT. Protein sequence: CASSLTVAYTDTQYF.